The clone carrying this T cell receptor (beta chain) has only a few counts. The record originates from a study of blood T cells in healthy people across ages. Primers used in a second PCR of about 6 to 11 cycles were a sample-barcoded 5' primer and a J-beta primer mix. TCRdb processed the 5' RACE reads anew with MiXCR; each CDR3 protein has one entry. The sample has more than 800,000 distinct CDR3 sequences, under 55% seen once. This CDR3 is 14 amino acids long. V lost 7 bases and J 9 bases, leaving 21 bases between the germline ends. The sequence was collected from a woman aged 55 to 70 in good health. Sequencing input: blood. This chain uses TRBV12-3 or TRBV12-4 with TRBJ2-5, with TRBD1 as a possible D gene (6 bases). The CDR3, as DNA: TGTGCCAGCAAAAGGGACAACTCCGTGTCGGCCCAGTACTTC. This codes for CASKRDNSVSAQYF.